This T cell receptor (beta chain) was recorded in a study of cytomegalovirus exposure and HLA in healthy donors. Whole-study context: From HLA-typed donors, an early data release held about 85 million unique TCRs. Study results and caveats: Clonal expansion, a later analysis showed, was greater in HLA-associated TCR beta chains than in equally common others. It was only CMV serostatus that was available as immune exposure information.

Of note for this clone: Its specificity is unknown.

A multiplex PCR was run with 60 Vbeta primers and 13 Jbeta primers. TCRdb keeps only in-frame clones here, not all; method: immunoSEQ multiplex PCR. The sample contains around 100,000 clones, more than 65% of which appear only once. The V end lost 2 bases, the J end lost 0 bases, and 12 bases lay between the germline ends. This CDR3 spans 16 amino acids. CDR1 is MNHEY, CDR2 SMNVEV, per germline (reference sequence). The chain employs TRBV27 and TRBJ2-3, with D maybe TRBD2 (5 bases). The material sequenced was PBMCs. The receptor was derived from a woman under 30 in good health and CMV-seropositive. The CDR3 DNA sequence: TGTGCCAGCAGTTTAATTGGACTTCCTAGCACAGATACGCAGTATTTT. It translates to CASSLIGLPSTDTQYF.